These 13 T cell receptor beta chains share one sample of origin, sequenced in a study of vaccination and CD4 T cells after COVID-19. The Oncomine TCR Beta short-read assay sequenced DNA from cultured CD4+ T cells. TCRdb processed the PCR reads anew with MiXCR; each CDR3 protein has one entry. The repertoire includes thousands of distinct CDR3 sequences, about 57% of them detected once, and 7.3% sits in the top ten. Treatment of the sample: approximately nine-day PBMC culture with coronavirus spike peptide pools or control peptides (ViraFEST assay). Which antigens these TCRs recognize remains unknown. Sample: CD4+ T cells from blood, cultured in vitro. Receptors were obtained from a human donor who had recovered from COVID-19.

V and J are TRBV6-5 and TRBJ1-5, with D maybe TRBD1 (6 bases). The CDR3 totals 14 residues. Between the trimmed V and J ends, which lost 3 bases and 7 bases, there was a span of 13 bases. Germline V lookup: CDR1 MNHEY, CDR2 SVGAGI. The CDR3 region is CASSYSQGKQPQHF. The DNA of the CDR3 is TGTGCCAGCAGTTATTCGCAGGGGAAGCAGCCCCAGCATTTT.

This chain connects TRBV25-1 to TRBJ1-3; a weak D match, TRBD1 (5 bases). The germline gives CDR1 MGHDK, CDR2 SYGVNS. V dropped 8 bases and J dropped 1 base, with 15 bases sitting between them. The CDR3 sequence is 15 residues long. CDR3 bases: TGTGCCAGCTCGGGGGGGATGTGGTCTGGAAACACCATATATTTT. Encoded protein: CASSGGMWSGNTIYF.

The CDR3 bases are TGTGCCAGCACCGTCTCCGGGGGGCCCTACGAGCAGTACTTC. It translates to CASTVSGGPYEQYF. V and J are TRBV6-1 and TRBJ2-7, with D perhaps matching TRBD2 (7 bases). Trimming took 7 bases from V and 2 from J, leaving 15 bases between them. The germline V gene has CDR1 MNHNS and CDR2 SASEGT. The CDR3 length is 14 residues.

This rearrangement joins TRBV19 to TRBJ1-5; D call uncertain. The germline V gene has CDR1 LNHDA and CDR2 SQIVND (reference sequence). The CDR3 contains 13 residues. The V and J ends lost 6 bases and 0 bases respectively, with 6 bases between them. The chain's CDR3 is CASRTDSNQPQHF. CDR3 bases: TGTGCCAGTAGGACGGATAGCAATCAGCCCCAGCATTTT.

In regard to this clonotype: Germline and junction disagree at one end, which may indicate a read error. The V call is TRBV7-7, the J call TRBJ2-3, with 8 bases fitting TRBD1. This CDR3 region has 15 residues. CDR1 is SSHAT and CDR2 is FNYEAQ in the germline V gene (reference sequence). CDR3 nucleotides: TGTGCTAGCAGCGTCGGACAGGGAAACACAGATACGCAGTATTTT. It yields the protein CASSVGQGNTDTQYF.

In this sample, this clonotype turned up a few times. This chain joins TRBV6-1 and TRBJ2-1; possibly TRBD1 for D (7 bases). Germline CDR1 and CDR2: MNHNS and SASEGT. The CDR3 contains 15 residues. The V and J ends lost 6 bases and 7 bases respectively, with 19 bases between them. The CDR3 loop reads CASSSGGGGRNEQFF. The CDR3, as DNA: TGTGCCAGCAGCTCAGGAGGGGGCGGGCGGAATGAGCAGTTCTTC.

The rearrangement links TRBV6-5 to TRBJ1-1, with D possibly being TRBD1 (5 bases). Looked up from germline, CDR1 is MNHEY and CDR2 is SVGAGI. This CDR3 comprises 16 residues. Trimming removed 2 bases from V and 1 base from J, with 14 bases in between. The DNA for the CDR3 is TGTGCCAGCAGTTACCTCCGGTCAGGGAAGAACACTGAAGCTTTCTTT. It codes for CASSYLRSGKNTEAFF.

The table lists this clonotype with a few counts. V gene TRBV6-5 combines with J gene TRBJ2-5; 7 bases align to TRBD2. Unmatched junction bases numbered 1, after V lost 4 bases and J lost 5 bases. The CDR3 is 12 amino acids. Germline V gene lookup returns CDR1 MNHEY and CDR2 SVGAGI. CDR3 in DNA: TGTGCCAGCAGTTCCGGGGGGGAGACCCAGTACTTC. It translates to CASSSGGETQYF.

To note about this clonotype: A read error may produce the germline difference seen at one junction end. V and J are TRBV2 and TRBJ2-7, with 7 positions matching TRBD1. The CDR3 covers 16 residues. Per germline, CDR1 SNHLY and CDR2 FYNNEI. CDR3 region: CVSRQRMWDSSYEQYF. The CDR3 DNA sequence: TGTGTCAGCAGACAACGAATGTGGGACAGCTCCTACGAGCAGTACTTC.

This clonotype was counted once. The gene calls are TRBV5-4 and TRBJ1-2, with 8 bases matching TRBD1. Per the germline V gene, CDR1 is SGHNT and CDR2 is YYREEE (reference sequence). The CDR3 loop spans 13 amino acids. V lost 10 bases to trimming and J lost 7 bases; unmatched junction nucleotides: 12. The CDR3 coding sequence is TGTGCCGGAACAGGACAGGGAGGCGGTGGCTACACCTTC. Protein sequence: CAGTGQGGGGYTF.

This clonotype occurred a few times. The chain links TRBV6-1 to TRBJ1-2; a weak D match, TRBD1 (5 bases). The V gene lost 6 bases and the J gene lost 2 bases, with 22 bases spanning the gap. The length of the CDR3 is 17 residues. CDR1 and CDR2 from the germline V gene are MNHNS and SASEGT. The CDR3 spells CASRPWGREHLNYGYTF. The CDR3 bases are TGTGCCAGCAGACCGTGGGGCAGGGAGCACTTGAACTATGGCTACACCTTC.

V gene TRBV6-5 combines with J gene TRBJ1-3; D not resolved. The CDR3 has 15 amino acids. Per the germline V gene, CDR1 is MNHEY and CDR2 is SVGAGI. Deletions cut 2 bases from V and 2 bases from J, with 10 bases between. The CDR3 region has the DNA TGTGCCAGCAGTTACCGAGCAGGAGCTGGAAACACCATATATTTT. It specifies CASSYRAGAGNTIYF.

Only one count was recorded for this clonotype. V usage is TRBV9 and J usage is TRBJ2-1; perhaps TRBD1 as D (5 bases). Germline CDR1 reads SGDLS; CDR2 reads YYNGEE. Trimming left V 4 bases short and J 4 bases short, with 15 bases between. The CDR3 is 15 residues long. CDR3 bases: TGTGCCAGCAGCTCAGGTGGGGCCAGGTACAATGAGCAGTTCTTC. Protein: CASSSGGARYNEQFF.